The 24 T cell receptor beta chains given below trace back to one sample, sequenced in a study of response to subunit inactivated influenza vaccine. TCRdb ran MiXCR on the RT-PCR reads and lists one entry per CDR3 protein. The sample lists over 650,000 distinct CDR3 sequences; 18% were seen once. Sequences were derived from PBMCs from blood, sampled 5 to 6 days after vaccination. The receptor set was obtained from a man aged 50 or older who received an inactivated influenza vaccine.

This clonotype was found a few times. CDR3 region: CASSPDRGNFHEQYF. CDR3 nucleotide sequence: TGTGCCAGCAGCCCAGACAGGGGGAATTTCCACGAGCAGTACTTC. The V gene is TRBV7-9, the J gene TRBJ2-7; TRBD1 matches 9 bases. The trim removed 5 bases at V and 5 bases at J, leaving 10 bases unmatched. This CDR3 is built from 15 residues. Germline V gene lookup returns CDR1 SEHNR and CDR2 FQNEAQ (reference sequence).

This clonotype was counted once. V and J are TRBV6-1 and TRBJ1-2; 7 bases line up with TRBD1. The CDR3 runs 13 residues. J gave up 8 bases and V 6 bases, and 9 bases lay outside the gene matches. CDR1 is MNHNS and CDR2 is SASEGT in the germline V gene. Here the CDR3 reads CASSRNRGGGYTF. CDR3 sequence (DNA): TGTGCCAGCAGCCGAAACAGGGGAGGAGGCTACACCTTC.

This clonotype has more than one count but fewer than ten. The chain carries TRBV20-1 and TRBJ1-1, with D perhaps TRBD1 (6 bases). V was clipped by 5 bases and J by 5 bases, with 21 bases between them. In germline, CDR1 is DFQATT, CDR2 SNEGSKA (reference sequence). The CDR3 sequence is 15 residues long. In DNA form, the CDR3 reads TGCAGTGCTCCCCCTGGGGGACAAGTAATTACTGAAGCTTTCTTT. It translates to CSAPPGGQVITEAFF.

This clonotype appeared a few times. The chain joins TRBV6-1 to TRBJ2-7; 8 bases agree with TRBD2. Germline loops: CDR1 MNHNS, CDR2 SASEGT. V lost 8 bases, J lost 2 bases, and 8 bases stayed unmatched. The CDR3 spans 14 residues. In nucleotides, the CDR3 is TGTGCCAGCCGGAAGGCGGGAGGAGCCTACGAGCAGTACTTC. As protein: CASRKAGGAYEQYF.

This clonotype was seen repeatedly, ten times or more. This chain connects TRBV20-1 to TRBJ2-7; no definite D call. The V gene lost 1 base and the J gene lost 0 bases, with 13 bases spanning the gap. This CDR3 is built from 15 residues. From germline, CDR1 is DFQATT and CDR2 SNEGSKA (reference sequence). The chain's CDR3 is CSARGARMNSYEQYF. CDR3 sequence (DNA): TGCAGTGCTAGAGGCGCCAGGATGAACTCCTACGAGCAGTACTTC.

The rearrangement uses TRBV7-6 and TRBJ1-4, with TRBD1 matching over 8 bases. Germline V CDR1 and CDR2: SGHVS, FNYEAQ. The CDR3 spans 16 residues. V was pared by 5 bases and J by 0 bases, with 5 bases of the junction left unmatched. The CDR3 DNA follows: TGTGCCAGCAGCCCCGGACAGGGTGCAACTAATGAAAAACTGTTTTTT. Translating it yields CASSPGQGATNEKLFF.

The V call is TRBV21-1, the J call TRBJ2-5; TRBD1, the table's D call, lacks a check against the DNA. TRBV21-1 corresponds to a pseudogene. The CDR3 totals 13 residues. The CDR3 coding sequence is TGTGCCAGCTGCTCGCGGGGGCCAGAGACCCAGTACTTC. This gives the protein CASCSRGPETQYF.

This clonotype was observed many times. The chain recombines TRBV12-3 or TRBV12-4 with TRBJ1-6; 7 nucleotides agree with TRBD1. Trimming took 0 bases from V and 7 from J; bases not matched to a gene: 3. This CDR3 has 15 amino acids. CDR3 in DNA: TGTGCCAGCAGTTTAGCGGGGACAGCCAATTCACCCCTCCACTTT. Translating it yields CASSLAGTANSPLHF.

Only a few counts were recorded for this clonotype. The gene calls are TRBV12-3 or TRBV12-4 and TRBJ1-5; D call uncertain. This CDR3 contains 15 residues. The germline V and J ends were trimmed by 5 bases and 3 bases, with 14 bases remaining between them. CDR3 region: CASSLEGGLNQPQHF. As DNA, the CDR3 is TGTGCCAGCAGTCTAGAAGGAGGGCTCAATCAGCCCCAGCATTTT.

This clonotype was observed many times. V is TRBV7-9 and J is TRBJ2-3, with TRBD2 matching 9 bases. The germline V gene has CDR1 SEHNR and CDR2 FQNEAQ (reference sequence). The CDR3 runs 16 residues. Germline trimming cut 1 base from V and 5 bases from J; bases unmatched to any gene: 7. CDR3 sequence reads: CASSLGFLAGKDTQYF. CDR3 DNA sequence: TGTGCCAGCAGCTTAGGATTCCTAGCGGGGAAAGATACGCAGTATTTT.

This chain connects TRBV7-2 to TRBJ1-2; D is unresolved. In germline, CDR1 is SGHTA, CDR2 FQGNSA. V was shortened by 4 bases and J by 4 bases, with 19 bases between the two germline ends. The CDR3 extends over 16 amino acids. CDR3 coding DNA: TGTGCCAGCAGCTATGAAGTTTTGGGCTCCTCCTATGGCTACACCTTC. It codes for CASSYEVLGSSYGYTF.

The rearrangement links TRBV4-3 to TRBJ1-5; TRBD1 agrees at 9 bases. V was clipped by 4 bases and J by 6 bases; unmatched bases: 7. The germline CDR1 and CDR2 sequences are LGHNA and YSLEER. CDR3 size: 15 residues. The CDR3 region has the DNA TGCGCCAGCAGCCCTGGGACAGGGACGGGTCAGCCCCAGCATTTT. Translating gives CASSPGTGTGQPQHF.

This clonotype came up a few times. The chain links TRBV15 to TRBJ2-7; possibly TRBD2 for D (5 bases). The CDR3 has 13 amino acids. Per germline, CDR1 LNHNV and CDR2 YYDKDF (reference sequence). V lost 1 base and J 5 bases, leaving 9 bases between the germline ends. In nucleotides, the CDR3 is TGTGCCACCAGCAGAGCCCTCGGGAACGAGCAGTACTTC. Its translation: CATSRALGNEQYF.

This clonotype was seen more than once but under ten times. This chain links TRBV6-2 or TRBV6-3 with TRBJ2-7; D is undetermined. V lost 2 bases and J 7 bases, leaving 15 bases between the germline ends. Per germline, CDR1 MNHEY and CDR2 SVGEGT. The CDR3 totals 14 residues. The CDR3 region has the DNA TGTGCCAGCAGTTACGACGTGGGCCGTCGGGAGCAGTACTTC. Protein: CASSYDVGRREQYF.

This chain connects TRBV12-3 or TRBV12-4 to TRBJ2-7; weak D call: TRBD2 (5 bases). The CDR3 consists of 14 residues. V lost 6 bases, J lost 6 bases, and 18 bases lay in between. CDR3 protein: CASSFGEDFAEQYF. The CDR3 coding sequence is TGTGCCAGCAGCTTCGGCGAGGACTTTGCCGAGCAGTACTTC.

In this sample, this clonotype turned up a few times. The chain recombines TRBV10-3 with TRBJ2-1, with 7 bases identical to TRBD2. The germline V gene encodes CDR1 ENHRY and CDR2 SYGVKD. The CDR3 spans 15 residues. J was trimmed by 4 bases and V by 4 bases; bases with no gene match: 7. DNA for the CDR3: TGTGCCATCAGTGCGGAAGCGGGGCCGTACAATGAGCAGTTCTTC. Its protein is CAISAEAGPYNEQFF.

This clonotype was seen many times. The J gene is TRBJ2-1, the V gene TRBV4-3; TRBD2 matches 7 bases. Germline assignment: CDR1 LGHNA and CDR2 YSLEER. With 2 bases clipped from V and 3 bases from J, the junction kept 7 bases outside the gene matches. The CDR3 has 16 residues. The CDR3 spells CASSQTLAENYNEQFF. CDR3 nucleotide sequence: TGCGCCAGCAGCCAAACTCTAGCGGAGAACTACAATGAGCAGTTCTTC.

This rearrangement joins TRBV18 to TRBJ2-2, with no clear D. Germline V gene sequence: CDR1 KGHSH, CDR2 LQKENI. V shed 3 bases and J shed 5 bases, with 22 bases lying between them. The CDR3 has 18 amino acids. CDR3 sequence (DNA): TGTGCCAGCTCACCGACGGACCGTTTCCTTACCTTTACCGGGGAGCTGTTTTTT. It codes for CASSPTDRFLTFTGELFF.

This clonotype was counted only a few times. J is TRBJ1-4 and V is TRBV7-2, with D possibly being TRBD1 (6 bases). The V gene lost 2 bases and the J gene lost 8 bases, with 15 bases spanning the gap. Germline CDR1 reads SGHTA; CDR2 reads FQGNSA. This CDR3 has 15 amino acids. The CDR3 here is CASSLLWTVREKLFF. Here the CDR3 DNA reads TGTGCCAGCAGCTTATTGTGGACAGTCAGAGAAAAACTGTTTTTT.

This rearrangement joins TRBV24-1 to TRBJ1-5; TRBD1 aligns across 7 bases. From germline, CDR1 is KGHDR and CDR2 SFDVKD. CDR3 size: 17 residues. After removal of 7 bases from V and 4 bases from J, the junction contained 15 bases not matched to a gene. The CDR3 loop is CATRSRRGQDQNQPQHF. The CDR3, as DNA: TGTGCCACCAGGAGCAGAAGAGGACAGGACCAGAATCAGCCCCAGCATTTT.

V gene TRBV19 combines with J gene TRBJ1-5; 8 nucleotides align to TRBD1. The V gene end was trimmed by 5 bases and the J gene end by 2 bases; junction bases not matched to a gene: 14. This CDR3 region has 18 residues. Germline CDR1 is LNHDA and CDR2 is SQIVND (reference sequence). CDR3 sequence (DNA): TGTGCCAGTAGTTTCCCGGACAGGGTGAAAGTTGGCAATCAGCCCCAGCATTTT. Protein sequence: CASSFPDRVKVGNQPQHF. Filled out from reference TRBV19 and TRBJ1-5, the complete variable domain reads DGGITQSPKYLFRKEGQNVTLSCEQNLNHDAMYWYRQDPGQGLRLIYYSQIVNDFQKGDIAEGYSVSREKKESFPLTVTSAQKNPTAFYLCASSFPDRVKVGNQPQHFGDGTRLSIL.

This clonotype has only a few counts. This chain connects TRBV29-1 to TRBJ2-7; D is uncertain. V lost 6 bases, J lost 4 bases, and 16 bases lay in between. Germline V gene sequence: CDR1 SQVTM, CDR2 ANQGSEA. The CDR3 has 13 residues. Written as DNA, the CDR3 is TGCAGCGTAGCAGTGGGAATTCCATACGAGCAGTACTTC. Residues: CSVAVGIPYEQYF.

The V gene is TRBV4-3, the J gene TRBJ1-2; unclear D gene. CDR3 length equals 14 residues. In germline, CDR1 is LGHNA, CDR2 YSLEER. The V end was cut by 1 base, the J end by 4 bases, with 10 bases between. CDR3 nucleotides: TGCGCCAGCAGCCAAGGTTCCGGAACCTATGGCTACACCTTC. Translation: CASSQGSGTYGYTF.

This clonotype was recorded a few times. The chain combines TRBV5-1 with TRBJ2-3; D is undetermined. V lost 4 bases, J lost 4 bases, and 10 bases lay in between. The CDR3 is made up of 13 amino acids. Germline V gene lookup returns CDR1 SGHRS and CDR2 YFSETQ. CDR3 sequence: CASSPSPADTQYF. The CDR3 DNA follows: TGCGCCAGCAGCCCCTCCCCAGCAGATACGCAGTATTTT.